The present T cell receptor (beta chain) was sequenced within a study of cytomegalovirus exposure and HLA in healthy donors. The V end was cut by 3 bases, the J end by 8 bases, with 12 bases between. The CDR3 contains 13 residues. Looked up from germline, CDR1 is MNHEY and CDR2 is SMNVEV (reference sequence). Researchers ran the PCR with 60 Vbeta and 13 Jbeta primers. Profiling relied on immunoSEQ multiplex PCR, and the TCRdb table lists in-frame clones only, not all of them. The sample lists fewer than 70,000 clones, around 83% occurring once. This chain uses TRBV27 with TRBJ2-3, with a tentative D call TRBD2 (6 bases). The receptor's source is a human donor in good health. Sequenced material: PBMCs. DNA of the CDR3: TGTGCCAGCAGTTTTGGACACGGGGGTACGCAGTATTTT. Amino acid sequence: CASSFGHGGTQYF.